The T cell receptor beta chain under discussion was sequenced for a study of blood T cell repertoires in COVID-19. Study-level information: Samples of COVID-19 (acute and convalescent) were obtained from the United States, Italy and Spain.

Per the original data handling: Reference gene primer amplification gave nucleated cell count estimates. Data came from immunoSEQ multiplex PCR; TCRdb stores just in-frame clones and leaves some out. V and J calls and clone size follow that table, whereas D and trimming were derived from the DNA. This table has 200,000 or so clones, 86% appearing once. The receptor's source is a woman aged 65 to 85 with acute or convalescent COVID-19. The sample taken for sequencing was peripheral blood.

CDR3 protein: CASSLSFGRGEAFF. The CDR3 DNA reads as TGCGCCAGCAGCTTGAGTTTCGGCAGGGGAGAAGCTTTCTTT. The chain is built from TRBV5-1 and TRBJ1-1, with D possibly being TRBD1 (6 bases). V was clipped by 1 base and J by 8 bases, with 15 bases between them. Germline CDR1 is SGHRS and CDR2 is YFSETQ. The CDR3 contains 14 residues.